The 9 T cell receptor beta chains below all came from one sample that was sequenced in a study of blood T cell repertoires in COVID-19. Here immunoSEQ multiplex PCR was the method, and the copy in TCRdb shows in-frame clones only, minus some. The sample has around 300,000 clones; roughly 90% are singletons. The sequencing sample was made of peripheral blood. The receptors stem from a woman aged 50 to 60 with active or convalescent COVID-19.

This clone was recorded a few times. The chain joins TRBV3-1 (or the pseudogene TRBV3-2) to TRBJ1-6; D not certain. Germline loops: CDR1 LGHDT, CDR2 YNNKEL (reference sequence). The CDR3 has 13 amino acids. V shed 1 base and J shed 10 bases, with 8 bases lying between them. The CDR3 here is CASSQGQRSPLHF. The DNA for the CDR3 is TGTGCCAGCAGCCAAGGGCAACGATCACCCCTCCACTTT.

The chain employs TRBV30 and TRBJ2-5; 7 bases are a match to TRBD2. This CDR3 spans 17 amino acids. Germline trimming cut 7 bases from V and 5 bases from J; bases unmatched to any gene: 22. The germline V gene encodes CDR1 GTSNPN and CDR2 SVGIG (reference sequence). CDR3 protein: CALRPWERGFRGETQYF. The CDR3 nucleotides are TGTGCCTTGAGGCCCTGGGAGCGGGGATTTCGAGGGGAGACCCAGTACTTC.

This clone was observed a few times. The chain employs TRBV28 and TRBJ2-7; a possible D gene is TRBD1 (5 bases). In germline, CDR1 is MDHEN, CDR2 SYDVKM. The V end was cut by 4 bases, the J end by 3 bases, with 16 bases between. The CDR3 contains 15 residues. CDR3 loop: CASSSLGWTSYEQYF. The CDR3 nucleotides are TGTGCCAGCAGTTCTCTTGGGTGGACAAGCTACGAGCAGTACTTC.

This chain uses TRBV21-1 with TRBJ1-4; no check of the table's D call, TRBD1, against the DNA was made. TRBV21-1 is given as a pseudogene. The CDR3 length is 18 residues. The CDR3 here is CASSKEESVQTTNEKLFF. The DNA of the CDR3 is TGTGCCAGCAGCAAAGAAGAATCGGTACAGACCACTAATGAAAAACTGTTTTTT.

V usage is TRBV30 and J usage is TRBJ2-7, with D uncertain. Trimming cost V 2 bases and J 5 bases, with 10 bases left between them. Germline V lookup: CDR1 GTSNPN, CDR2 SVGIG (reference sequence). CDR3 length equals 12 residues. The chain's CDR3 is CAWSFLGNEQYF. The CDR3 coding sequence is TGTGCCTGGAGTTTTCTAGGCAACGAGCAGTACTTC.

This chain joins TRBV6-5 and TRBJ1-2, with 7 nucleotides matching TRBD1. CDR3 length: 16 residues. Germline values: CDR1 MNHEY, CDR2 SVGAGI. With V trimmed by 0 bases and J by 0 bases, 4 bases remained unmatched. In nucleotides, the CDR3 is TGTGCCAGCAGTTACTCGTTCACAGGGGCTAACTATGGCTACACCTTC. Residues: CASSYSFTGANYGYTF.

V usage is TRBV2 and J usage is TRBJ2-4; possible D gene TRBD1, 6 bases. Germline values: CDR1 SNHLY, CDR2 FYNNEI. The CDR3 is 14 residues long. The V end lost 3 bases, the J end lost 2 bases, and 8 bases lay between the germline ends. The CDR3 nucleotides are TGTGCCAGCAGTGAGGGGGCTCCCAAAAACATTCAGTACTTC. It encodes CASSEGAPKNIQYF.

This clone came up a few times. The chain carries TRBV7-2 and TRBJ2-1; the D is unclear. CDR3 length: 11 amino acids. V lost 5 bases and J lost 8, with 7 bases in between. CDR1 and CDR2 (germline): SGHTA, FQGNSA. In nucleotides, the CDR3 is TGTGCCAGCAGCCCCCATGATGAGCAGTTCTTC. Translation gives CASSPHDEQFF. Filled out from reference TRBV7-2 and TRBJ2-1, the complete variable domain reads GAGVSQSPSNKVTEKGKDVELRCDPISGHTALYWYRQSLGQGLEFLIYFQGNSAPDKSGLPSDRFSAERTGGSVSTLTIQRTQQEDSAVYLCASSPHDEQFFGPGTRLTVL.

DNA of the CDR3: TGTGCCAGCAGGAGACTTGACAGGGGGGAGAATGGCTACACCTTC. Protein sequence: CASRRLDRGENGYTF. The chain employs TRBV7-2 and TRBJ1-2, with 9 positions matching TRBD1. V lost 6 bases and J lost 6; bases outside the gene matches: 11. From germline, CDR1 is SGHTA and CDR2 FQGNSA. The CDR3 totals 15 residues.